Each of the 17 T cell receptor beta chains below was sequenced from the same sample in a study of cytomegalovirus exposure and HLA in healthy donors. Primers for the PCR totalled 60 Vbeta and 13 Jbeta. Assay used: immunoSEQ multiplex PCR; TCRdb lists only in-frame clones, some missing. Its table records just over 80,000 clones. Sequencing was done on a sample of PBMCs. Receptors originate from a woman in her twenties or thirties in good health and CMV-seronegative.

The rearrangement links TRBV5-4 to TRBJ2-7, with TRBD2 matching over 8 bases. J lost 6 bases, V lost 0 bases, and 5 bases had no gene match. The CDR3 covers 14 residues. The germline CDR1 and CDR2 sequences are SGHNT and YYREEE (reference sequence). The CDR3 spells CASSLEGTSGEQYF. The CDR3 coding sequence is TGTGCCAGCAGCTTGGAAGGGACTAGTGGCGAGCAGTACTTC.

The chain couples TRBV6-6 to TRBJ1-5; 9 bases match TRBD1. Germline values: CDR1 MNHNY, CDR2 SVGAGI (reference sequence). The junction had 9 bases not matched to a gene; V was cut back by 4 bases and J by 5 bases. This CDR3 contains 16 residues. The CDR3 here is CASSFLRQGGDQPQHF. The DNA of the CDR3 is TGTGCCAGCAGTTTCCTCCGACAGGGGGGTGATCAGCCCCAGCATTTT.

V usage is TRBV7-2 and J usage is TRBJ1-2; D is ambiguous. CDR1 SGHTA and CDR2 FQGNSA come from the germline V gene. The V end was cut by 0 bases, the J end by 2 bases, with 13 bases between. CDR3 length: 16 residues. The CDR3 is CASSLAVVTANYGYTF. CDR3 coding DNA: TGTGCCAGCAGCTTAGCGGTAGTAACAGCAAACTATGGCTACACCTTC.

CDR3 amino acids: CASSFSGRASYEQYF. The CDR3 DNA follows: TGTGCCAGCAGCTTTAGCGGGAGGGCCTCCTACGAGCAGTACTTC. The genes are TRBV5-5 and TRBJ2-7, with TRBD2 matching 11 bases. The trim removed 2 bases at V and 0 bases at J, leaving 1 base unmatched. CDR3 length equals 15 residues. Germline lookup yields CDR1 SGHKS and CDR2 YYEKEE (reference sequence).

This chain connects TRBV4-1 to TRBJ2-6; D may be TRBD1 (6 bases). The germline CDR1 and CDR2 sequences are MGHRA and YSYEKL. The CDR3 has 16 amino acids. The germline V and J ends were trimmed by 4 bases and 2 bases, with 12 bases remaining between them. CDR3 sequence: CASSPLGAAGANVLTF. As DNA, the CDR3 is TGCGCCAGCAGCCCCCTGGGGGCAGCTGGGGCCAACGTCCTGACTTTC.

The gene calls are TRBV7-9 and TRBJ2-7; TRBD1 matches 8 bases. CDR3 size: 12 residues. The ends lost 6 bases at V and 7 bases at J; junction bases unmatched: 5. Germline V lookup: CDR1 SEHNR, CDR2 FQNEAQ (reference sequence). The CDR3 DNA sequence: TGTGCCAGCAGAAAAACAGGGGGTGAGCAGTACTTC. Translation gives CASRKTGGEQYF.

As regards this clone: Other nucleotide sequences from this sample produce the same CDR3. The rearrangement joins TRBV30 to TRBJ2-7; 7 bases are a match to TRBD2. CDR1 is GTSNPN, CDR2 SVGIG, per germline (reference sequence). CDR3 length: 14 residues. With V trimmed by 0 bases and J by 0 bases, 2 bases remained unmatched. The CDR3: CAWSVGGSSYEQYF. CDR3 bases: TGTGCCTGGAGTGTAGGCGGGAGCTCCTACGAGCAGTACTTC.

The V gene is TRBV2, the J gene TRBJ2-1; 15 positions agree with TRBD2. The trim removed 6 bases at V and 4 bases at J, leaving 1 base unmatched. The CDR3 is 15 residues long. Germline V CDR1 and CDR2: SNHLY, FYNNEI. CDR3 sequence (DNA): TGTGCCAGCAGGGGACTAGCGGGGGGATACAATGAGCAGTTCTTC. This translates into CASRGLAGGYNEQFF.

The V and J genes are TRBV27 and TRBJ1-6, with 9 bases fitting TRBD1. V was clipped by 3 bases and J by 8 bases; unmatched bases: 5. CDR3 length equals 15 residues. Germline CDR1 reads MNHEY; CDR2 reads SMNVEV (reference sequence). The CDR3: CASSFGQGLDSPLHF. CDR3 sequence (DNA): TGTGCCAGCAGTTTTGGACAGGGGCTAGATTCACCCCTCCACTTT.

CDR3 sequence reads: CASSTFDSSNQPQHF. Written as DNA, the CDR3 is TGTGCCAGTAGTACCTTCGACAGTAGCAATCAGCCCCAGCATTTT. The rearrangement joins TRBV19 to TRBJ1-5, with a tentative D call TRBD1 (5 bases). CDR3 length: 15 amino acids. Looked up from germline, CDR1 is LNHDA and CDR2 is SQIVND (reference sequence). Between the trimmed V and J ends, which lost 4 bases and 0 bases, there was a span of 10 bases.

J is TRBJ1-1 and V is TRBV2, with a tentative D call TRBD1 (6 bases). The CDR3 runs to 15 residues. Looked up from germline, CDR1 is SNHLY and CDR2 is FYNNEI. With 3 bases removed from V and 1 base from J, the gap between germline ends came to 12 bases. As DNA, the CDR3 is TGTGCCAGCAGTGACGGGGGGGCAGGGAACACTGAAGCTTTCTTT. Its protein product is CASSDGGAGNTEAFF.

The V call is TRBV7-8, the J call TRBJ2-2; D remains ambiguous. CDR3 length: 12 residues. Germline assignment: CDR1 SGHVS and CDR2 FQNEAQ. Trimming took 1 base from V and 6 from J, leaving 3 bases between them. The CDR3 here is CASSLGPGELFF. CDR3 in DNA: TGTGCCAGCAGCTTAGGGCCCGGGGAGCTGTTTTTT. The variable domain in full, with the rest retrieved from reference TRBV7-8 and TRBJ2-2, is GAGVSQSPRYKVAKRGQDVALRCDPISGHVSLFWYQQALGQGPEFLTYFQNEAQLDKSGLPSDRFFAERPEGSVSTLKIQRTQQEDSAVYLCASSLGPGELFFGEGSRLTVL.

This chain links TRBV14 with TRBJ2-1; 7 positions match TRBD1. Germline CDR1 reads SGHDN; CDR2 reads FVKESK. After removal of 1 base from V and 9 bases from J, the junction contained 6 bases not matched to a gene. This CDR3 has 14 amino acids. CDR3 coding DNA: TGTGCCAGCAGCCAAGCAGGGGGTGGGAGTGAGCAGTTCTTC. This encodes CASSQAGGGSEQFF.

The rearrangement uses TRBV30 and TRBJ1-4; the match to TRBD1 covers 7 bases. Per germline, CDR1 GTSNPN and CDR2 SVGIG (reference sequence). The CDR3 is 14 amino acids. The ends lost 0 bases at V and 6 bases at J; junction bases unmatched: 4. For the CDR3, the DNA is TGTGCCTGGAGTGTAACAGGGGCCGATGAAAAACTGTTTTTT. Amino acids: CAWSVTGADEKLFF.

This CDR3 is CASGLGLAGRTDTQYF. CDR3 bases: TGTGCTAGTGGTTTGGGACTAGCGGGACGCACAGATACGCAGTATTTT. The genes are TRBV12-5 and TRBJ2-3; 11 bases align to TRBD2. Unmatched junction bases numbered 1, after V lost 1 base and J lost 1 base. Germline CDR1 LGHNT, CDR2 FRNRAP. The CDR3 runs to 16 residues.

This chain joins TRBV18 and TRBJ2-7, with D possibly being TRBD2 (6 bases). This CDR3 has 12 residues. Between the trimmed V and J ends, which lost 2 bases and 6 bases, there was a span of 8 bases. The V gene's germline CDR1 is KGHSH and CDR2 LQKENI. The DNA for the CDR3 is TGTGCCAGCTCACCAGGGGGGTTCGAGCAGTACTTC. Protein product: CASSPGGFEQYF.

The chain couples TRBV7-2 to TRBJ2-7, with 13 bases that match TRBD2. V lost 5 bases and J lost 6; bases outside the gene matches: 7. This CDR3 region has 15 residues. Germline CDR1 reads SGHTA; CDR2 reads FQGNSA. The CDR3 protein is CASSPTSGGAGEQYF. The CDR3 region has the DNA TGTGCCAGCAGCCCAACTAGCGGGGGGGCAGGCGAGCAGTACTTC.